A single T cell receptor (beta chain) is shown here with its context. Its cognate antigen has yet to be identified. Within one base of it there is no much larger clone, and no base qualities were kept. TCRbeta CDR3 regions were amplified from genomic DNA using the immunoSEQ Assay, a bias-controlled multiplex PCR. From the authors' description of their analysis: The number of nucleated cells in each sample was estimated by amplification of reference gene primers within the assay. To quantify the absolute abundance of each unique TCRbeta CDR3 rearrangement, sequence reads were collapsed and filtered. For each sample, productive Simpson clonality was calculated as the square root of Simpson's diversity index over productive rearrangements. This immuneACCESS table, as held by TCRdb, lists in-frame sequences with V and J called but not all clones. Of the missing ones, under half trace to an unresolved V gene in checked studies; the others have no known cause. Clone size and the V and J calls come from that table; the DNA yielded D and trimming. Across this sample there are around 200,000 clones, with roughly 76% seen only once. Jointly, the top ten make up roughly 5% of the sample.

The source of the sample is a study of blood T cell repertoires in COVID-19 (dated by TCRdb to the early 2020s). For context, the study as a whole: Samples covering the acute and convalescent phases of COVID-19 were provided by collaborators in the United States, Italy and Spain. The prospective study material was composed of cDNA or gDNA derived from T cells, B-cell-depleted T cells, or PBMCs. Deeply sampled blood TCRbeta repertoires from subjects exposed to, actively infected with, or recovered from COVID-19 were included in the dataset. A freely available public database, intended as a resource for researchers studying the immune response to SARS-CoV-2, is where the repertoires were released. The samples were drawn from two sources: the first 160 participants of the ongoing ImmuneRACE study, and 1,254 subjects contributed by 6 global collaborators. Nearly every sample came with metadata listing a de-identified subject ID, COVID-19 status, age in years and sex. Where available, HLA class I and class II types were taken from metadata supplied by the sample provider and were not determined by assay-based typing.

Beyond this particular receptor, the publication reports: The quantity of clinical and demographic metadata differed by source and by participant and was supplied without curation.

Inclusive of the bounding cysteine and phenylalanine, the CDR3 is 14 residues long. Just the 42-base CDR3 DNA is kept, in frame starting at base 1. Germline trimming: 7 bases from V, 4 bases from J; junction bases outside gene matches: 6. The germline V gene (reference sequence) provides CDR1 LNHDA and CDR2 SQIVND. Each collaborating institution followed its own protocols to collect whole blood in K2EDTA tubes. For TCRbeta analysis, collaborators shipped samples in one of three forms: frozen whole blood, isolated PBMCs, or DNA extracted from either of those sample types. The chain is encoded by TRBV19 joined to TRBJ1-2; 10 bases in between match TRBD1. The clonotype was recovered from a human donor in a cohort sampled during active COVID-19. Source material: peripheral blood. The encoded CDR3 is CASIPGQGSYGYTF. The DNA is TGTGCCAGTATCCCGGGACAGGGGTCCTATGGCTACACCTTC.